This paragraph covers one T cell receptor (beta chain) sequence. This clonotype came up many times. The antigen this receptor binds is unknown. No per-base quality is available; no much larger clone lies one base away. The method was PCR. The instrument given in TCRdb is Illumina HiSeq 2500. TCR library preparation used molecular barcoding, with unique molecular identifiers applied to normalize quantification of the TCRbeta repertoire. TCRdb reprocessing: public reads trimmed at Q25 with fastp, clones called with MiXCR, in-frame beta chains kept. Each CDR3 protein gets just one entry, which takes the most common genes and DNA from the rows behind it. The sample yields just under 350,000 distinct CDR3 sequences; 16% were counted once. The ten top clones hold around two fifths of the sample. The record originates from a study of T-cell reconstitution after alpha-beta-depleted transplantation in children (dated by TCRdb to the mid-2010s). Background for the entire study: The study quantitatively tracked T-cell immune reconstitution after TCRalphabeta/CD19-depleted allogeneic hematopoietic cell transplantation in children using TCR repertoire profiling.

Spanning cysteine to phenylalanine, the CDR3 consists of 13 amino acids. The DNA shown is the 39-base CDR3, in frame from base 1. V is pared back by 1 base and J by 3 bases, with 7 bases lying between the germline termini. In the germline V gene, CDR1 corresponds to MNHEY and CDR2 to SVGEGT. General findings and caveats noted by the study authors: In some patients, the high TCRbeta diversity seen at day 60 was put down to recipient T cells and intrathymic progenitors that had survived conditioning. The apparently early alphabetaT-cell count recovery about two months after transplant was reportedly dependent on only several hundred rapidly expanded clones derived from non-depleted graft cells. Over the following months the frequencies of hyperexpanded clones went down, and after one year T-cell counts and TCRbeta diversity were mostly credited to newly produced T cells.

This specimen's treatment or condition label, interpreted: allogeneic hematopoietic cell transplantation with graft depleted of TCRalphabeta T cells and CD19 B cells. TCRalphabeta/CD19-depleted allogeneic hematopoietic cell grafts were given to the transplant recipients, all of whom were children. The chain was built from TRBV6-2 or TRBV6-3 and TRBJ2-7; the D gene is perhaps TRBD1, from 5 matching bases. The sequencing used PBMCs, mostly from graft donor cells, collected 360 days after TCRalphabeta/CD19-depleted stem cell transplant. The TCR was taken from a male patient aged 2-9 years who had a stem cell transplant for acute lymphoblastic leukemia, so the T cells may come from the graft donor. The CDR3 reads as follows: CASSYWTFYEQYF. In nucleotide form, the sequence is TGTGCCAGCAGTTACTGGACATTCTACGAGCAGTACTTC.